What follows are 24 T cell receptor beta chains derived from one specimen sequenced in a study of cytomegalovirus exposure and HLA in healthy donors. Vbeta (60) and Jbeta (13) primers were used in the PCR. Sequencing was performed with immunoSEQ multiplex PCR; in TCRdb, only in-frame clones are kept and a portion is missing. The sample has 95,000 to 110,000 clones, around three quarters seen once. What was sequenced was PBMCs. The receptors were sampled from a male donor in good health and CMV-seronegative.

The rearrangement links TRBV6-1 to TRBJ1-2; the D is unclear. The CDR3 is made up of 14 amino acids. The V end lost 4 bases, the J end lost 2 bases, and 11 bases lay between the germline ends. CDR1 is MNHNS, CDR2 SASEGT, per germline. The CDR3 DNA reads TGTGCCAGCAGTGCAGCCTCCGGGAACTATGGCTACACCTTC. Residues: CASSAASGNYGYTF.

The chain links TRBV6-6 to TRBJ1-5; 7 bases are shared with TRBD1. The CDR3 sequence is 14 residues long. Germline trimming cut 6 bases from V and 3 bases from J; bases unmatched to any gene: 5. In germline, CDR1 is MNHNY, CDR2 SVGAGI (reference sequence). For the CDR3, the DNA is TGTGCCAGCAGGGCCGACAGGGTCAATCAGCCCCAGCATTTT. This encodes CASRADRVNQPQHF.

This clone was counted only a few times. This chain joins TRBV2 and TRBJ2-1; D gene ambiguous. V dropped 9 bases and J dropped 0 bases, with 18 bases sitting between them. The length of the CDR3 is 16 residues. The germline V gene has CDR1 SNHLY and CDR2 FYNNEI. Here the CDR3 DNA reads TGTGCCAGGCAGACTTCTCCAGATCGCTCCTACAATGAGCAGTTCTTC. Protein: CARQTSPDRSYNEQFF.

This rearrangement joins TRBV5-1 to TRBJ2-5, with D possibly being TRBD1 (5 bases). V lost 1 base and J 2 bases, leaving 12 bases between the germline ends. The CDR3 extends over 15 amino acids. Germline V gene data show CDR1 as SGHRS and CDR2 as YFSETQ. The CDR3 here is CASSLTLAGQETQYF. CDR3 bases: TGCGCCAGCAGCTTGACCCTTGCAGGGCAAGAGACCCAGTACTTC.

J is TRBJ2-3 and V is TRBV18; no firm D call. V was trimmed by 3 bases and J by 0 bases, leaving 7 bases between them. The CDR3 is 14 residues long. CDR1 and CDR2 from the germline V gene are KGHSH and LQKENI. The DNA of the CDR3 is TGTGCCAGCTCACCGGTACAGAGCACAGATACGCAGTATTTT. Translated, it gives CASSPVQSTDTQYF.

The gene calls are TRBV5-6 and TRBJ1-2; TRBD1 is a possible D gene (5 bases). The CDR3 length is 14 residues. Trimming shortened V by 3 bases and J by 8 bases, and 17 bases separated the two germline ends. In germline, CDR1 is SGHDT, CDR2 YYEEEE. In nucleotides, the CDR3 is TGTGCCAGCAGCTCCCTTTTAGGAGCAGGGGGCTACACCTTC. Residues: CASSSLLGAGGYTF.

This chain joins TRBV11-2 and TRBJ2-1; 7 nucleotides line up with TRBD2. With 5 bases clipped from V and 8 bases from J, the junction kept 21 bases outside the gene matches. The germline CDR1 and CDR2 sequences are SGHAT and FQNNGV. The CDR3 runs to 18 residues. CDR3 residues: CASSPMRLFGKRDDEQFF. For the CDR3, the DNA is TGTGCCAGCAGCCCCATGCGGTTATTCGGGAAGCGGGACGATGAGCAGTTCTTC.

The chain is built from TRBV15 and TRBJ1-2, with TRBD1 as a possible D gene (5 bases). The V end was cut by 0 bases, the J end by 3 bases, with 14 bases between. Germline V gene sequence: CDR1 LNHNV, CDR2 YYDKDF (reference sequence). The CDR3 extends over 16 amino acids. CDR3 residues: CATSRDLAGLYYGYTF. Written as DNA, the CDR3 is TGTGCCACCAGCAGAGATCTGGCAGGGCTATACTATGGCTACACCTTC.

The CDR3: CAISEPEVQVPTEAFF. In DNA form, the CDR3 reads TGTGCCATCAGTGAGCCAGAGGTACAGGTGCCCACTGAAGCTTTCTTT. This chain joins TRBV10-3 and TRBJ1-1; the D gene is possibly TRBD1 (5 bases). This CDR3 has 16 amino acids. Germline CDR1 ENHRY, CDR2 SYGVKD. The V end was cut by 2 bases, the J end by 4 bases, with 17 bases between.

DNA of the CDR3: TGTGCCAGCAGTTTTACCGGGACAGAAGCTTTCTTT. This encodes CASSFTGTEAFF. This chain connects TRBV27 to TRBJ1-1; perhaps TRBD1 as D (6 bases). In germline, CDR1 is MNHEY, CDR2 SMNVEV (reference sequence). The CDR3 is 12 residues long. The V end lost 3 bases, the J end lost 8 bases, and 10 bases lay between the germline ends.

V gene TRBV28 combines with J gene TRBJ1-1; 9 positions agree with TRBD1. The CDR3 extends over 16 amino acids. Germline CDR1 is MDHEN and CDR2 is SYDVKM. The V segment lost 6 bases and the J segment 1 base; nucleotides outside the gene matches: 9. The CDR3 sequence: CASSPNRGRGNTEAFF. DNA for the CDR3: TGTGCCAGCAGCCCCAACAGGGGGCGTGGGAACACTGAAGCTTTCTTT.

This clone was detected only a few times. Here the CDR3 reads CASSSTLGLAGDTQYF. The CDR3 DNA follows: TGTGCCAGCAGCAGCACCCTTGGGCTAGCGGGAGATACGCAGTATTTT. V gene TRBV9 combines with J gene TRBJ2-3, with TRBD2 matching 8 bases. Germline V gene data show CDR1 as SGDLS and CDR2 as YYNGEE. The CDR3 is 16 residues long. The V gene end was trimmed by 4 bases and the J gene end by 5 bases; junction bases not matched to a gene: 12.

V gene TRBV5-4 combines with J gene TRBJ1-1; no clear D. This CDR3 spans 17 amino acids. The V and J ends lost 3 bases and 1 base respectively, with 19 bases between them. Germline assignment: CDR1 SGHNT and CDR2 YYREEE (reference sequence). The CDR3 DNA reads TGTGCCAGCAGCTCCCTCTCTCGGGGAGGTTCGAACACTGAAGCTTTCTTT. It translates to CASSSLSRGGSNTEAFF.

The gene calls are TRBV29-1 and TRBJ1-2, with D tentatively TRBD1 (6 bases). Germline V gene data show CDR1 as SQVTM and CDR2 as ANQGSEA. This CDR3 region has 13 residues. V lost 5 bases to trimming and J lost 2 bases, with 12 bases between them. The CDR3 is CSVRTDENYGYTF. The CDR3 DNA is TGCAGCGTTCGGACAGATGAGAACTATGGCTACACCTTC.

This clone was seen more than once but under ten times. The V call is TRBV28, the J call TRBJ1-5; D is uncertain. This CDR3 is built from 15 residues. With 2 bases removed from V and 4 bases from J, the gap between germline ends came to 12 bases. The germline gives CDR1 MDHEN, CDR2 SYDVKM. The CDR3 coding sequence is TGTGCCAGCAGTTTAGAGGGTGGAATTAATCAGCCCCAGCATTTT. This codes for CASSLEGGINQPQHF.

This clone was picked up a small number of times. This chain links TRBV28 with TRBJ2-5, with TRBD2 identical over 10 bases. V trimming: 4 bases; J trimming: 0 bases; junction bases outside the gene matches: 20. Germline V CDR1 and CDR2: MDHEN, SYDVKM. The CDR3 has 21 residues. In DNA form, the CDR3 reads TGTGCCAGCAGTTCGCCGGCGCTAGCGGGAGAAGACGTGGAGTACCAAGAGACCCAGTACTTC. Protein: CASSSPALAGEDVEYQETQYF.

This clone occurred once. The gene calls are TRBV13 and TRBJ2-1; perhaps TRBD1 as D (5 bases). This CDR3 is 13 amino acids long. V shed 2 bases and J shed 8 bases, with 10 bases lying between them. CDR1 and CDR2 from the germline V gene are PRHDT and FYEKMQ (reference sequence). CDR3: CASSLSGFDEQFF. In DNA form, the CDR3 reads TGTGCCAGCAGCTTATCAGGGTTCGATGAGCAGTTCTTC.

The genes are TRBV5-1 and TRBJ1-2; 7 nucleotides match TRBD1. From germline, CDR1 is SGHRS and CDR2 YFSETQ. CDR3 length: 13 amino acids. V lost 4 bases to trimming and J lost 8 bases; unmatched junction nucleotides: 8. The CDR3 coding sequence is TGCGCCAGCAGCCCTGACAGGGTTGGGGGCTACACCTTC. This encodes CASSPDRVGGYTF.

J is TRBJ1-2 and V is TRBV5-1, with D possibly TRBD1 on 6 matching bases. Germline CDR1 SGHRS, CDR2 YFSETQ. Trimming left V 2 bases short and J 7 bases short, with 12 bases between. CDR3 length equals 13 residues. The CDR3 here is CASSFEGGTGYTF. The CDR3 DNA is TGCGCCAGCAGCTTTGAAGGGGGAACTGGCTACACCTTC.

CDR3 DNA: TGTGCCAGTAGTATCCGAGGAAAAGCGGGGACCTACGAGCAGTACTTC. This gives the protein CASSIRGKAGTYEQYF. The chain joins TRBV19 to TRBJ2-7, with TRBD2 identical over 7 bases. The CDR3 sequence is 16 residues long. After removal of 3 bases from V and 2 bases from J, the junction contained 10 bases not matched to a gene. Germline CDR1 reads LNHDA; CDR2 reads SQIVND (reference sequence).

This clone was counted between two and nine times. The genes are TRBV5-6 and TRBJ2-6, with D maybe TRBD2 (5 bases). V lost 2 bases and J lost 2, with 11 bases in between. The CDR3 is 16 residues long. Germline loops: CDR1 SGHDT, CDR2 YYEEEE. The CDR3 nucleotides read TGTGCCAGCAGCTTCCTGTCCGGGGCTGGGGCCAACGTCCTGACTTTC. It translates to CASSFLSGAGANVLTF.

This chain uses TRBV2 with TRBJ1-5, with D perhaps TRBD1 (5 bases). The germline gives CDR1 SNHLY, CDR2 FYNNEI. The CDR3 contains 15 residues. The germline V and J ends were trimmed by 7 bases and 0 bases, with 13 bases remaining between them. The CDR3 DNA reads TGTGCCAGCAAGGGGTTAGAGGATAGCAATCAGCCCCAGCATTTT. Its translation is CASKGLEDSNQPQHF.

V gene TRBV4-1 combines with J gene TRBJ1-6; D possibly corresponds to TRBD1 (5 bases). Per germline, CDR1 MGHRA and CDR2 YSYEKL. V was trimmed by 4 bases and J by 6 bases, leaving 19 bases between them. The CDR3 extends over 17 amino acids. CDR3 sequence: CASSPLRVGQGNSPLHF. The DNA of the CDR3 is TGCGCCAGCAGCCCTCTCAGAGTGGGCCAGGGTAATTCACCCCTCCACTTT.

The chain joins TRBV2 to TRBJ2-5, with 10 bases that match TRBD2. The CDR3 consists of 13 residues. CDR1 is SNHLY, CDR2 FYNNEI, per germline. J lost 6 bases, V lost 7 bases, and 5 bases had no gene match. For the CDR3, the DNA is TGTGCCAGCACCTCGGGACTAGCGAAGACCCAGTACTTC. It codes for CASTSGLAKTQYF. The whole variable domain, remainder taken from reference TRBV2 and TRBJ2-5, is EPEVTQTPSHQVTQMGQEVILRCVPISNHLYFYWYRQILGQKVEFLVSFYNNEISEKSEIFDDQFSVERPDGSNFTLKIRSTKLEDSAMYFCASTSGLAKTQYFGPGTRLLVL.